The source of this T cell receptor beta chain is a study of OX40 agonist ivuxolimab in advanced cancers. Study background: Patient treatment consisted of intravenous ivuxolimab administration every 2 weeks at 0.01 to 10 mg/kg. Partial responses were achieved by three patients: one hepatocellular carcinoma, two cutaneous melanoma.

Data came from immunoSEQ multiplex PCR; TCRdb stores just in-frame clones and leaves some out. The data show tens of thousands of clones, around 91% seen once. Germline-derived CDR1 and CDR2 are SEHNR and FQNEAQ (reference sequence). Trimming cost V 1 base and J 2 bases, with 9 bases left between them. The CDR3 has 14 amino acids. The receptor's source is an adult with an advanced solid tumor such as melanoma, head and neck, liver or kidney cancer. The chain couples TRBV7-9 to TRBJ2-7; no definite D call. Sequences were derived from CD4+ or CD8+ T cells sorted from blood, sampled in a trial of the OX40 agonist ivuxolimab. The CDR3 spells CASSLVLHPYEQYF. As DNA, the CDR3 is TGTGCCAGCAGCTTAGTACTTCACCCCTACGAGCAGTACTTC.